This is a list of T cell receptor beta chains from one sample in a study of T-cell reconstitution after alpha-beta-depleted transplantation in children. TCRdb processed the PCR reads anew with MiXCR; each CDR3 protein has one entry. Of approximately 350,000 distinct CDR3 sequences detected, 10% to 15% appear once; the ten largest clones hold around 4.5%. The sequencing here drew on PBMCs, taken from the stem cell graft. The receptors were gathered from a human donor who donated a stem cell graft to a child with Fanconi anemia. Both conserved end residues are part of each CDR3. D genes are given only for firm matches. Clone size is stated in some rows and not others, as once, few, many or a class when expanded.

J gene,D gene,clone size,V gene,CDR3 length,CDR3 protein,CDR3 DNA
TRBJ2-3,.,many,TRBV5-6,16,CASSWGTSPSTDTQYF,TGTGCCAGCAGCTGGGGTACAAGCCCGAGCACAGATACGCAGTATTTT
TRBJ2-1,.,many,TRBV18,14,CASSPTIRGNEQFF,TGTGCCAGCTCACCGACCATTCGGGGAAATGAGCAGTTCTTC
TRBJ2-1,TRBD1,many,TRBV7-9,16,CASSFPTGGAYNEQFF,TGTGCCAGCAGCTTCCCAACAGGGGGCGCCTACAATGAGCAGTTCTTC
TRBJ2-5,TRBD1,.,TRBV25-1,12,CATRTGGETQYF,TGTGCCACCAGGACAGGGGGAGAGACCCAGTACTTC
TRBJ2-2,.,few,TRBV5-1,14,CASSPDTYTGELFF,TGCGCCAGCAGCCCGGACACTTACACCGGGGAGCTGTTTTTT
TRBJ2-3,TRBD2,.,TRBV20-1,15,CSALTSGSSTDTQYF,TGCAGTGCCCTGACTAGCGGTTCTAGCACAGATACGCAGTATTTT
TRBJ1-2,.,.,TRBV3-1,15,CASSLQVLGNYGYTF,TGTGCCAGCAGCCTTCAGGTATTGGGAAACTATGGCTACACCTTC
TRBJ1-5,.,many,TRBV2,14,CASSETGFNQPQHF,TGTGCCAGCAGCGAAACAGGGTTCAATCAGCCCCAGCATTTT
TRBJ1-2,.,.,TRBV20-1,10,CSAEDGGYTF,TGCAGTGCTGAGGACGGAGGCTACACCTTC
TRBJ1-4,.,many,TRBV29-1,11,CSVAEGEKLFF,TGCAGCGTTGCCGAAGGTGAAAAACTGTTTTTT
TRBJ2-3,.,few,TRBV5-5,15,CASSLGETSGDTQYF,TGTGCCAGCAGCTTGGGGGAAACGTCAGGGGATACGCAGTATTTT
TRBJ1-1,.,few,TRBV5-1,13,CASSTKGNTEAFF,TGCGCCAGCAGCACGAAGGGGAACACTGAAGCTTTCTTT
TRBJ2-2,TRBD1,many,TRBV11-1,20,CASSLRDRGRDLSDTGELFF,TGTGCCAGCAGCCTTCGGGACAGGGGGCGCGACCTTTCGGACACCGGGGAGCTGTTTTTT
TRBJ1-1,TRBD1,few,TRBV29-1,14,CSVRTGESHTEAFF,TGCAGCGTCAGGACAGGGGAGTCGCACACTGAAGCTTTCTTT
TRBJ2-5,TRBD1,.,TRBV10-3,14,CAIRGQGYQETQYF,TGTGCCATCAGGGGACAGGGGTACCAAGAGACCCAGTACTTC
TRBJ1-2,.,.,TRBV3-1,12,CASSGPNYGYTF,TGTGCCAGCAGTGGACCTAACTATGGCTACACCTTC
TRBJ2-3,.,many,TRBV7-2,14,CASSLYQGTDTQYF,TGTGCCAGCAGCTTATACCAGGGGACAGATACGCAGTATTTT
TRBJ2-2,.,few,TRBV27,14,CASSLNSDTGELFF,TGTGCCAGCAGTTTAAATTCAGATACCGGGGAGCTGTTTTTT
TRBJ2-1,.,few,TRBV5-1,16,CASSPAVGRGYNEQFF,TGCGCCAGCAGCCCGGCCGTTGGGCGGGGCTACAATGAGCAGTTCTTC
TRBJ2-1,TRBD1,few,TRBV9,14,CASSVGGGTENQFF,TGTGCCAGCAGCGTAGGTGGTGGGACAGAGAACCAGTTCTTC
TRBJ2-7,.,many,TRBV11-2,13,CASSLSYSYEQYF,TGTGCCAGCAGCTTATCCTACTCCTACGAGCAGTACTTC
TRBJ2-1,TRBD2,few,TRBV5-1,18,CASSHYSTSGSSYNEQFF,TGCGCCAGCAGCCATTACTCGACTAGCGGGAGCTCCTACAATGAGCAGTTCTTC
TRBJ2-1,TRBD2,.,TRBV4-2,16,CASSQVPGGSNNEQFF,TGTGCCAGCAGCCAAGTTCCCGGGGGGTCGAACAATGAGCAGTTCTTC
TRBJ1-1,TRBD1,many,TRBV5-1,15,CASSAGGRMNTEAFF,TGCGCCAGCAGCGCAGGGGGCCGGATGAACACTGAAGCTTTCTTT
TRBJ2-1,TRBD2,few,TRBV5-6,15,CASRSPGGTNNEQFF,TGTGCCAGCAGGTCTCCCGGGGGGACTAACAATGAGCAGTTCTTC
TRBJ1-1,.,.,TRBV4-3,13,CASSQDTDREAFF,TGCGCCAGCAGCCAAGATACAGACAGGGAAGCTTTCTTT
TRBJ2-1,.,few,TRBV28,15,CASSSAGLAKNEQFF,TGTGCCAGCAGTTCCGCCGGGCTAGCGAAGAATGAGCAGTTCTTC
TRBJ2-5,TRBD2,few,TRBV7-9,14,CASMLAGGGETQYF,TGTGCCAGCATGCTAGCGGGGGGAGGAGAGACCCAGTACTTC
TRBJ2-1,.,many,TRBV7-8,15,CASSPETGSYNEQFF,TGTGCCAGCAGCCCAGAGACAGGTTCATACAATGAGCAGTTCTTC
TRBJ1-6,.,many,TRBV19,15,CASSIATGSNSPLHF,TGTGCCAGTAGTATAGCTACGGGTAGTAATTCACCCCTCCACTTT
TRBJ2-1,.,many,TRBV5-1,14,CASSPSSSYNEQFF,TGCGCCAGCAGTCCTAGCAGCTCCTACAATGAGCAGTTCTTC
TRBJ1-1,.,.,TRBV20-1,11,CSATRHSEAFF,TGCAGTGCTACACGTCACAGTGAAGCTTTCTTT
TRBJ2-7,.,few,TRBV3-1,12,CASSQGHYEQYF,TGTGCCAGCAGCCAAGGGCATTACGAGCAGTACTTC
TRBJ1-1,.,.,TRBV29-1,13,CSVTWGRDTEAFF,TGCAGCGTTACATGGGGAAGGGACACTGAAGCTTTCTTT
TRBJ2-2,.,few,TRBV5-1,15,CASRPDRPGAGELFF,TGCGCCAGCAGGCCCGACAGGCCGGGGGCCGGGGAGCTGTTTTTT
TRBJ1-4,TRBD1,many,TRBV7-9,16,CASSYPGQGTNEKLFF,TGTGCCAGCAGCTATCCGGGACAGGGCACTAATGAAAAACTGTTTTTT
TRBJ1-1,.,few,TRBV29-1,10,CSVDTVEAFF,TGCAGCGTGGACACGGTAGAAGCTTTCTTT
TRBJ1-2,TRBD1,few,TRBV5-1,17,CASSPGLGGPPNYGYTF,TGCGCCAGCAGCCCCGGGTTAGGGGGCCCTCCCAACTATGGCTACACCTTC
TRBJ2-1,TRBD1,once,TRBV20-1,17,CSARAARRDRGYNEQFF,TGCAGTGCTAGAGCGGCTCGCAGGGACAGGGGCTACAATGAGCAGTTCTTC
TRBJ1-1,TRBD1,.,TRBV18,14,CASFRTGITTEAFF,TGTGCCAGCTTTAGGACAGGGATAACCACTGAAGCTTTCTTT
TRBJ2-5,TRBD2,few,TRBV6-5,17,CASSSPAGTSGEETQYF,TGTGCCAGCAGTTCCCCGGCCGGGACTAGCGGGGAAGAGACCCAGTACTTC
TRBJ2-1,.,few,TRBV10-3,17,CAISEGGLQSSYNEQFF,TGTGCCATCAGTGAAGGTGGACTGCAGAGCTCCTACAATGAGCAGTTCTTC
TRBJ2-7,TRBD1,.,TRBV4-2,14,CASSQVRAGGEQYF,TGTGCCAGCAGCCAAGTCCGGGCAGGGGGCGAGCAGTACTTC